This TCR beta chain derives from a study of blood T cell repertoires in COVID-19. The wider study: PBMCs, B-cell-depleted T cells, or T cells provided the cDNA or gDNA that made up the material.

Original handling: By means of reference gene primer amplification, nucleated cell counts were estimated. Sequencing used immunoSEQ multiplex PCR; TCRdb keeps in-frame clones, though not all of them. V, J and clone size were drawn from that table, and D and trimming were deduced from the DNA. Of hundreds of thousands of clones in the sample, around 90% were seen once. Germline lookup yields CDR1 MNHEY and CDR2 SVGAGI. CDR3 length: 14 residues. The V and J ends lost 5 bases and 1 base respectively, with 11 bases between them. Sequencing used peripheral blood. This chain uses TRBV6-5 with TRBJ1-2; D is possibly TRBD1 (6 bases). This sequence was found in a man between 60 and 70 years old who had recovered from COVID-19. The CDR3 sequence: CASSRTVDNYGYTF. The CDR3 DNA is TGTGCCAGCAGTCGGACAGTTGATAACTATGGCTACACCTTC.